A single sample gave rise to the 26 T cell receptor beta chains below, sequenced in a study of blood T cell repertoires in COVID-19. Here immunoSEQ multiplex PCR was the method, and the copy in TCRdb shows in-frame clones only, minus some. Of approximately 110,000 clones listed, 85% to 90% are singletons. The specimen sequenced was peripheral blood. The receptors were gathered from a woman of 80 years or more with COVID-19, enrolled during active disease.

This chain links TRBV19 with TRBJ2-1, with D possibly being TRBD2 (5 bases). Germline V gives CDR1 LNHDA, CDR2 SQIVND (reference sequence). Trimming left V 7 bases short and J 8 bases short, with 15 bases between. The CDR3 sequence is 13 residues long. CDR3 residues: CASTLNGIHEQFF. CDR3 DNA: TGTGCCAGTACCCTAAACGGGATCCATGAGCAGTTCTTC. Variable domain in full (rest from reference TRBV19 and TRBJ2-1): DGGITQSPKYLFRKEGQNVTLSCEQNLNHDAMYWYRQDPGQGLRLIYYSQIVNDFQKGDIAEGYSVSREKKESFPLTVTSAQKNPTAFYLCASTLNGIHEQFFGPGTRLTVL.

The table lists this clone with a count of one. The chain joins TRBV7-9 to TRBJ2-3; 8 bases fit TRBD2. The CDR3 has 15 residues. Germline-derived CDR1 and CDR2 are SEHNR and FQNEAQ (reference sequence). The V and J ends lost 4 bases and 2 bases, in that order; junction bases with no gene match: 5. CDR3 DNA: TGTGCCAGCAGCTCCTTAGCGGGGTTCACAGATACGCAGTATTTT. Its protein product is CASSSLAGFTDTQYF.

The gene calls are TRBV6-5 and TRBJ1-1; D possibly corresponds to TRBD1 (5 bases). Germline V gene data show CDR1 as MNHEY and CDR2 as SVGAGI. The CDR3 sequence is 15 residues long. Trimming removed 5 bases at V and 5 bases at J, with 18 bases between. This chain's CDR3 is CASSTLQVGATEAFF. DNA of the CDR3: TGTGCCAGCAGTACCCTACAGGTAGGGGCGACTGAAGCTTTCTTT.

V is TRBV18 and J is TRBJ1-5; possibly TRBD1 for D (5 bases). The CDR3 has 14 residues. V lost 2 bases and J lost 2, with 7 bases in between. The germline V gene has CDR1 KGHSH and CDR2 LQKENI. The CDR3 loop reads CASSPLGGNQPQHF. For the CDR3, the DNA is TGTGCCAGCTCACCATTAGGGGGCAATCAGCCCCAGCATTTT.

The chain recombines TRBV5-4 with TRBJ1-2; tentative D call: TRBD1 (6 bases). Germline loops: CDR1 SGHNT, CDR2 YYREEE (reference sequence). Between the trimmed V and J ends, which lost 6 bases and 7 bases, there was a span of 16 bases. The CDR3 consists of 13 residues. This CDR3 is CASTVTGLGGYTF. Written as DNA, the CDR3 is TGTGCCAGCACCGTAACAGGGTTGGGTGGCTACACCTTC. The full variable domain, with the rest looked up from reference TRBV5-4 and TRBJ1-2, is ETGVTQSPTHLIKTRGQQVTLRCSSQSGHNTVSWYQQALGQGPQFIFQYYREEENGRGNFPPRFSGLQFPNYSSELNVNALELDDSALYLCASTVTGLGGYTFGSGTRLTVV.

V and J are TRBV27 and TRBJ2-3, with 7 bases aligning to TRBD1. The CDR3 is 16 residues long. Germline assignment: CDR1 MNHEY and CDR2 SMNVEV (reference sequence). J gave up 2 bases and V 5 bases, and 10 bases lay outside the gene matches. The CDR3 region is CASSTLTGLFTDTQYF. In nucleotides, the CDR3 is TGTGCCAGCAGTACGTTGACAGGGCTATTCACAGATACGCAGTATTTT.

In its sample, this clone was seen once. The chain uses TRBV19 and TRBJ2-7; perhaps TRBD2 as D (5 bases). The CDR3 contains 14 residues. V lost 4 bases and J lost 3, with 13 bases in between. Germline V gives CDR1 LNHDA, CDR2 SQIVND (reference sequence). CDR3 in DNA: TGTGCCAGTAGTAAGGCTAGCAGGATCTACGAGCAGTACTTC. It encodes CASSKASRIYEQYF. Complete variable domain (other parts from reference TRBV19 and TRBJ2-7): DGGITQSPKYLFRKEGQNVTLSCEQNLNHDAMYWYRQDPGQGLRLIYYSQIVNDFQKGDIAEGYSVSREKKESFPLTVTSAQKNPTAFYLCASSKASRIYEQYFGPGTRLTVT.

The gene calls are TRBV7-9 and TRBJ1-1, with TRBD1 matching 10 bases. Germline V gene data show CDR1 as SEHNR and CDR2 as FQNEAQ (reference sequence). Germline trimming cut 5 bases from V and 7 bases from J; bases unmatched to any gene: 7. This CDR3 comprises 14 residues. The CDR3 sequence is CASSGDRGLGEAFF. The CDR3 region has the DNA TGTGCCAGCAGCGGGGACAGGGGTTTGGGTGAAGCTTTCTTT. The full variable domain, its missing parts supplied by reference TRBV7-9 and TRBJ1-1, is DTGVSQNPRHKITKRGQNVTFRCDPISEHNRLYWYRQTLGQGPEFLTYFQNEAQLEKSRLLSDRFSAERPKGSFSTLEIQRTEQGDSAMYLCASSGDRGLGEAFFGQGTRLTVV.

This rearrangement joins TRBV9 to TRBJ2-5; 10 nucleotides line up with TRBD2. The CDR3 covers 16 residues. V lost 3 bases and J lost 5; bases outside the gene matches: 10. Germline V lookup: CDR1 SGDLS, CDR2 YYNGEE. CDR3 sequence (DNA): TGTGCCAGCAGCGAGGGGTCTAGCGGGAGTTGGGAGACCCAGTACTTC. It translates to CASSEGSSGSWETQYF. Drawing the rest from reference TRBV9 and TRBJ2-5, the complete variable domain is DSGVTQTPKHLITATGQRVTLRCSPRSGDLSVYWYQQSLDQGLQFLIQYYNGEERAKGNILERFSAQQFPDLHSELNLSSLELGDSALYFCASSEGSSGSWETQYFGPGTRLLVL.

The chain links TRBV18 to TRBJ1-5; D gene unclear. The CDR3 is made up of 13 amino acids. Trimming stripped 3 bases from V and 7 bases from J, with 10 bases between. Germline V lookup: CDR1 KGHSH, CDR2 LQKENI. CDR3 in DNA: TGTGCCAGCTCACCTGAGGGTCCACAGCCCCAGCATTTT. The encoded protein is CASSPEGPQPQHF.

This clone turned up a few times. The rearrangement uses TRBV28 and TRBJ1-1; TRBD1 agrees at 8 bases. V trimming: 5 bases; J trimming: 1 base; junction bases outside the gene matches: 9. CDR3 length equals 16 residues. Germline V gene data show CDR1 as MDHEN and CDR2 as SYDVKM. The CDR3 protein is CASSPGTGWGNTEAFF. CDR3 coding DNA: TGTGCCAGCAGTCCCGGGACAGGCTGGGGGAACACTGAAGCTTTCTTT.

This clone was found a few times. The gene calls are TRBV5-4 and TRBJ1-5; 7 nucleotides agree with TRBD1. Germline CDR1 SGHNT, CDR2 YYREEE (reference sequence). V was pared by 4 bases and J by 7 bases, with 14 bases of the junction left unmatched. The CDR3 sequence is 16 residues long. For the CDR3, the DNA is TGTGCCAGCAGCCCACTTCCGGGACAGATCCCCCAGCCCCAGCATTTT. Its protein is CASSPLPGQIPQPQHF.

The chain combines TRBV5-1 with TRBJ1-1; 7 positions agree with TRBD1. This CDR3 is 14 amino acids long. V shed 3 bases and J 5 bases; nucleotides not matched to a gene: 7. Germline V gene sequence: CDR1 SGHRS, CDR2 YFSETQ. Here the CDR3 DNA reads TGCGCCAGCAGCTGGGGTACAGGGGAAACTGAAGCTTTCTTT. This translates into CASSWGTGETEAFF.

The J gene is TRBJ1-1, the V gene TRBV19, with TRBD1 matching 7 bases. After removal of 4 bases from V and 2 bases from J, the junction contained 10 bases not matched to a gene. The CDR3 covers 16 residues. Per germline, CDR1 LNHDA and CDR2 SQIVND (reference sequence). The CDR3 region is CASSRGTGVTNTEAFF. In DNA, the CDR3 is TGTGCCAGTAGTAGGGGTACAGGGGTCACCAACACTGAAGCTTTCTTT.

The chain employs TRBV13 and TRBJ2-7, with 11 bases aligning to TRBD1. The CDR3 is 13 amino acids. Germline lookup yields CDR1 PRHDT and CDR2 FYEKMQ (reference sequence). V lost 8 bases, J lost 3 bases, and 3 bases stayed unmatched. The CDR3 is CASRTGGIYEQYF. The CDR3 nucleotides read TGTGCCAGCCGGACAGGGGGCATCTACGAGCAGTACTTC.

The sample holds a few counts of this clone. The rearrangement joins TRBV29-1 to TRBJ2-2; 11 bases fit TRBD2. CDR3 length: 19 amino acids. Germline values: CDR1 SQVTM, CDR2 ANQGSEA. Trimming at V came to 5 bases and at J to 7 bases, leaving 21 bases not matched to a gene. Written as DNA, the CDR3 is TGCAGCGTTAGCGGGACAGGGAGCCTAGCGGGAGGTATAGACGGGGAGCTGTTTTTT. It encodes CSVSGTGSLAGGIDGELFF.

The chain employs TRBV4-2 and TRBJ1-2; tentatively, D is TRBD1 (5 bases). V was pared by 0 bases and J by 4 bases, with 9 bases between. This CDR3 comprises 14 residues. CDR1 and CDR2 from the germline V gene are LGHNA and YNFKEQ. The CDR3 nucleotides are TGTGCCAGCAGCCAAGAACAGGACCCCTATGGCTACACCTTC. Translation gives CASSQEQDPYGYTF.

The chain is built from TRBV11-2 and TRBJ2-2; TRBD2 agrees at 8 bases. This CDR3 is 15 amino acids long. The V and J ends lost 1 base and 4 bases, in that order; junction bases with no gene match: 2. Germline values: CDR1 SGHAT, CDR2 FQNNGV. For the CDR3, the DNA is TGTGCCAGCAGCTTAGCGGGAGGGCCCACCGGGGAGCTGTTTTTT. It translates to CASSLAGGPTGELFF.

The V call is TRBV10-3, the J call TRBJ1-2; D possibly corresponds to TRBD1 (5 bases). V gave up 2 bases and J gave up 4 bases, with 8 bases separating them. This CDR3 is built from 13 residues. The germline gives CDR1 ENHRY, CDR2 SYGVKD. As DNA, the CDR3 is TGTGCCATCAGTGAGAGGGGCCGCTATGGCTACACCTTC. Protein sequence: CAISERGRYGYTF.

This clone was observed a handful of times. The CDR3 reads CASSPSGTGQGQPQHF. CDR3 nucleotide sequence: TGTGCCAGCAGTCCTTCCGGGACAGGGCAAGGCCAGCCCCAGCATTTT. V gene TRBV28 combines with J gene TRBJ1-5; 9 positions match TRBD1. The CDR3 is 16 residues long. V shed 5 bases, J shed 7 bases, and the junction held 12 bases outside the gene matches. In germline, CDR1 is MDHEN, CDR2 SYDVKM. The complete variable domain, with remaining parts taken from reference TRBV28 and TRBJ1-5, reads DVKVTQSSRYLVKRTGEKVFLECVQDMDHENMFWYRQDPGLGLRLIYFSYDVKMKEKGDIPEGYSVSREKKERFSLILESASTNQTSMYLCASSPSGTGQGQPQHFGDGTRLSIL.

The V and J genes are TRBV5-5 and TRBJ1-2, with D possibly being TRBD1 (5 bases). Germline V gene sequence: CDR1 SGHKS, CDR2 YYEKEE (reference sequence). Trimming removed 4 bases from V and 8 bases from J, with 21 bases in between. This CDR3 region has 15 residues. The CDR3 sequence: CASSLSGESRSGYTF. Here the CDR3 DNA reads TGTGCCAGCAGCCTATCGGGGGAGTCGCGGTCGGGCTACACCTTC.

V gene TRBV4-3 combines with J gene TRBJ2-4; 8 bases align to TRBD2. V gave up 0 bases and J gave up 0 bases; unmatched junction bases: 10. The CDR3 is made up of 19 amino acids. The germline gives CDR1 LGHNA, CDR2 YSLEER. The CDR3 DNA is TGCGCCAGCAGCCAAGAGCCGACTAGCGCGACAGAAGCCAAAAACATTCAGTACTTC. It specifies CASSQEPTSATEAKNIQYF.

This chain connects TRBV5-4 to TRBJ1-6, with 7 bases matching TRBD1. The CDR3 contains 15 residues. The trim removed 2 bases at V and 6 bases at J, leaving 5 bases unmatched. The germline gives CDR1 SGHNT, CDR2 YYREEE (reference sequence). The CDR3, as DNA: TGTGCCAGCAGCTTCAGGGGGTCCCCTAATTCACCCCTCCACTTT. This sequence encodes CASSFRGSPNSPLHF. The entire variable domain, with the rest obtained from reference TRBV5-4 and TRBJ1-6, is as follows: ETGVTQSPTHLIKTRGQQVTLRCSSQSGHNTVSWYQQALGQGPQFIFQYYREEENGRGNFPPRFSGLQFPNYSSELNVNALELDDSALYLCASSFRGSPNSPLHFGNGTRLTVT.

The CDR3 is CASSREVVGEQYF. In nucleotides, the CDR3 is TGTGCCAGCAGCAGGGAGGTGGTGGGAGAGCAGTACTTC. The V gene is TRBV5-6, the J gene TRBJ2-7, with TRBD2 as a possible D gene (6 bases). Germline values: CDR1 SGHDT, CDR2 YYEEEE. CDR3 length: 13 residues. V was pared by 4 bases and J by 7 bases, with 15 bases between.

The CDR3 is CSVETGRVNEQYF. CDR3 in DNA: TGCAGCGTTGAAACGGGCAGGGTCAACGAGCAGTACTTC. The chain couples TRBV29-1 to TRBJ2-7; perhaps TRBD1 as D (5 bases). The length of the CDR3 is 13 residues. Trimming took 2 bases from V and 5 from J, leaving 13 bases between them. Per the germline V gene, CDR1 is SQVTM and CDR2 is ANQGSEA.

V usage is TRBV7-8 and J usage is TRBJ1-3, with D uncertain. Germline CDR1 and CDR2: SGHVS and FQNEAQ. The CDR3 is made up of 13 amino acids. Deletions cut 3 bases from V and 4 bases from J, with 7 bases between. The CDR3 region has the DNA TGTGCCAGCAGCTTGTCACTCGGAAACACCATATATTTT. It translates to CASSLSLGNTIYF.